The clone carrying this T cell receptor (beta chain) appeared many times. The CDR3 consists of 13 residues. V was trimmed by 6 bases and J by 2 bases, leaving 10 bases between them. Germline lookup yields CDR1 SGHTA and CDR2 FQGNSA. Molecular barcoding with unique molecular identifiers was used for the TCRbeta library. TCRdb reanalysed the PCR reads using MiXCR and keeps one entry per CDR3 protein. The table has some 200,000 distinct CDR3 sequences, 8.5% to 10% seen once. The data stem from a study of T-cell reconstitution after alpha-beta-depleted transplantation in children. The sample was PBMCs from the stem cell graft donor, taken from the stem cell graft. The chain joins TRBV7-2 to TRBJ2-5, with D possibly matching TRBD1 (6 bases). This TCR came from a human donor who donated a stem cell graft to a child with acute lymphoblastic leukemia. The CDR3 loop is CASSYRDQETQYF. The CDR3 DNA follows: TGTGCCAGCAGTTACAGGGATCAAGAGACCCAGTACTTC.